The T cell receptor (beta chain) described here comes from a study of patients and donors after allogeneic stem cell transplantation. There are 15 residues in the CDR3. The ends lost 4 bases at V and 3 bases at J; junction bases unmatched: 6. Per germline, CDR1 MGHDK and CDR2 SYGVNS. One entry per CDR3 protein results from TCRdb running MiXCR on the RT-PCR reads. The sample has fewer than 500,000 distinct CDR3 sequences, about a sixth seen once; the top ten hold around 7.9%. Sequenced sample: blood, either unsorted or a sorted T cell fraction (not recorded which). The clonotype originates from a human donor who was either an allogeneic HSCT recipient or a stem cell or donor lymphocyte infusion donor (not recorded which). It is not recorded whose cells these are; they may come from a transplant donor. V usage is TRBV25-1 and J usage is TRBJ2-1, with 7 bases that match TRBD2. The CDR3 nucleotides are TGTGCCAGCAGTGTTAAAGCGGGAATCTACAATGAGCAGTTCTTC. Translated: CASSVKAGIYNEQFF.